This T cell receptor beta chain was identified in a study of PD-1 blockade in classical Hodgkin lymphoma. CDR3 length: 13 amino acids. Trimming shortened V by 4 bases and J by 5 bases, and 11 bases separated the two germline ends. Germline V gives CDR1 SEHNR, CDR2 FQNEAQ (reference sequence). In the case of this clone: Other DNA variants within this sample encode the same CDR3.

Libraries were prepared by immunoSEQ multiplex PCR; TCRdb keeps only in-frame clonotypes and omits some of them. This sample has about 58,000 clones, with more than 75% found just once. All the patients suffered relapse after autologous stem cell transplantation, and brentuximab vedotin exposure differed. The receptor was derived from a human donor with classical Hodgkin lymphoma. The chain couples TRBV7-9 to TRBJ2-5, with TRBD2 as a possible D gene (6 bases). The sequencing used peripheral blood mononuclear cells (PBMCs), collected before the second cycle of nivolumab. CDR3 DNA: TGTGCCAGCAGCTCCAGTGGGGGGGAGACCCAGTACTTC. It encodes CASSSSGGETQYF.